The 28 T cell receptor beta chains below were found in one sample sequenced in a study of cytomegalovirus exposure and HLA in healthy donors. Vbeta (60) and Jbeta (13) primers were used in the PCR. The protocol was immunoSEQ multiplex PCR, while the TCRdb copy is restricted to in-frame clones and leaves out a portion. The data show around 35,000 clones, and the top ten clones hold approximately 2%. Sequencing used PBMCs. The receptors stem from a woman aged 40 to 50 in good health and CMV-seropositive.

J is TRBJ2-3 and V is TRBV25-1, with 8 positions matching TRBD1. CDR1 and CDR2 from the germline V gene are MGHDK and SYGVNS. The CDR3 spans 14 residues. With 2 bases clipped from V and 5 bases from J, the junction kept 3 bases outside the gene matches. The CDR3 DNA is TGTGCCAGCAGTGAAGGCAGGGGGCGAGATACGCAGTATTTT. It yields the protein CASSEGRGRDTQYF.

The chain links TRBV6-6 to TRBJ1-6; D gene uncertain. The CDR3 spans 15 residues. The V and J ends lost 2 bases and 6 bases respectively, with 11 bases between them. Germline V lookup: CDR1 MNHNY, CDR2 SVGAGI (reference sequence). Here the CDR3 reads CASSYLRLINSPLHF. The CDR3 DNA reads as TGTGCCAGCAGTTACCTGCGACTGATTAATTCACCCCTCCACTTT.

V is TRBV7-2 and J is TRBJ1-1; D remains unclear. CDR3 length: 13 residues. CDR1 and CDR2 (germline): SGHTA, FQGNSA. Trimming removed 0 bases from V and 5 bases from J, with 7 bases in between. The CDR3 spells CASSLASGTEAFF. The DNA of the CDR3 is TGTGCCAGCAGCTTAGCGTCAGGAACTGAAGCTTTCTTT.

This chain joins TRBV18 and TRBJ1-3; 8 bases agree with TRBD1. V dropped 1 base and J dropped 4; count of bases not matched to a gene: 15. This CDR3 comprises 19 residues. Germline-derived CDR1 and CDR2 are KGHSH and LQKENI. The CDR3 bases are TGTGCCAGCTCACCACAATCGGGACAGGCGGCGGCCCGAGGAAACACCATATATTTT. As protein: CASSPQSGQAAARGNTIYF. The full variable domain, rest sourced from reference TRBV18 and TRBJ1-3, is NAGVMQNPRHLVRRRGQEARLRCSPMKGHSHVYWYRQLPEEGLKFMVYLQKENIIDESGMPKERFSAEFPKEGPSILRIQQVVRGDSAAYFCASSPQSGQAAARGNTIYFGEGSWLTVV.

CDR3: CASSLTSGRPNEQFF. For the CDR3, the DNA is TGTGCCAGCAGCTTAACTAGCGGGAGGCCAAATGAGCAGTTCTTC. This sequence joins TRBV7-3 and TRBJ2-1; 10 bases are shared with TRBD2. V lost 0 bases to trimming and J lost 7 bases; unmatched junction nucleotides: 3. This CDR3 contains 15 residues. The germline gives CDR1 SGHTA, CDR2 FQGTGA. Combining the CDR3 with reference TRBV7-3 and TRBJ2-1 gives the whole variable domain GAGVSQTPSNKVTEKGKYVELRCDPISGHTALYWYRQSLGQGPEFLIYFQGTGAADDSGLPNDRFFAVRPEGSVSTLKIQRTERGDSAVYLCASSLTSGRPNEQFFGPGTRLTVL.

A note on this clone: A junction boundary mismatches the germline segment, possibly from a read error. The V and J genes are TRBV6-1 and TRBJ1-3; D is ambiguous. The CDR3 contains 16 residues. Germline V gene lookup returns CDR1 MNHNS and CDR2 SASEGT. CDR3 region: CASREGDTLWGNTIYF. CDR3 in DNA: TGTGCCAGCAGGGAAGGAGATACCCTGTGGGGAAACACCATATATTTT.

The chain joins TRBV10-2 to TRBJ1-3; 7 bases map to TRBD1. Trimming took 3 bases from V and 2 from J; bases not matched to a gene: 7. The CDR3 length is 16 residues. The germline gives CDR1 WSHSY, CDR2 SAAADI. Written as DNA, the CDR3 is TGCGCCAGCAGTGATCCAGTCGGGACAGCTGGAAACACCATATATTTT. This sequence encodes CASSDPVGTAGNTIYF.

The gene calls are TRBV19 and TRBJ1-5; TRBD1 matches 9 bases. CDR3 length: 15 amino acids. The trim removed 5 bases at V and 6 bases at J, leaving 8 bases unmatched. Germline V CDR1 and CDR2: LNHDA, SQIVND (reference sequence). The CDR3 protein is CASSALGTGSQPQHF. As DNA, the CDR3 is TGTGCCAGTAGTGCACTGGGGACAGGGAGTCAGCCCCAGCATTTT.

The chain uses TRBV30 and TRBJ2-5; weak D call: TRBD1 (5 bases). Germline V CDR1 and CDR2: GTSNPN, SVGIG (reference sequence). This CDR3 spans 11 amino acids. Trimming pared 0 bases from V and 11 bases from J, leaving 10 bases between. The CDR3 bases are TGTGCCTGGAGTGTAAGGGGCCCGCAGTACTTC. Its protein is CAWSVRGPQYF.

V usage is TRBV7-8 and J usage is TRBJ2-2; D unclear. Germline values: CDR1 SGHVS, CDR2 FQNEAQ. Trimming took off 1 base at V and 3 bases at J, with 9 bases between the two ends. This CDR3 has 15 amino acids. The CDR3 DNA is TGTGCCAGCAGCTTAGTACATATTGACACCGGGGAGCTGTTTTTT. Translation: CASSLVHIDTGELFF.

The chain links TRBV9 to TRBJ1-2; D remains unclear. Trimming removed 5 bases at V and 3 bases at J, with 14 bases between. Germline CDR1 is SGDLS and CDR2 is YYNGEE. The CDR3 extends over 14 amino acids. The CDR3 here is CASSLEGGDYGYTF. CDR3 DNA sequence: TGTGCCAGCAGTTTAGAGGGTGGGGACTATGGCTACACCTTC.

The genes are TRBV4-3 and TRBJ2-3; 7 bases are a match to TRBD2. V lost 1 base to trimming and J lost 2 bases; unmatched junction nucleotides: 3. CDR3 length: 15 amino acids. Per the germline V gene, CDR1 is LGHNA and CDR2 is YSLEER. CDR3 residues: CASSQALADTDTQYF. The CDR3 DNA reads TGCGCCAGCAGCCAAGCGCTAGCGGACACAGATACGCAGTATTTT.

The chain is built from TRBV6-1 and TRBJ1-2, with TRBD1 as a possible D gene (5 bases). This CDR3 has 16 residues. Between the trimmed V and J ends, which lost 4 bases and 0 bases, there was a span of 15 bases. Germline assignment: CDR1 MNHNS and CDR2 SASEGT. The CDR3 coding sequence is TGTGCCAGCAGTGCGGGGGTAGCCGGTCCTAACTATGGCTACACCTTC. This gives the protein CASSAGVAGPNYGYTF.

The chain links TRBV5-1 to TRBJ1-1; TRBD1 might be the D (6 bases). The CDR3 contains 15 residues. V was clipped by 5 bases and J by 1 base, with 15 bases between them. Germline V CDR1 and CDR2: SGHRS, YFSETQ. The CDR3: CASSLSGTPNTEAFF. CDR3 DNA sequence: TGCGCCAGCAGTCTCTCCGGGACACCGAACACTGAAGCTTTCTTT.

This chain uses TRBV11-2 with TRBJ1-2; 10 bases agree with TRBD1. J lost 8 bases, V lost 5 bases, and 11 bases had no gene match. From germline, CDR1 is SGHAT and CDR2 FQNNGV. The CDR3 loop spans 15 amino acids. DNA for the CDR3: TGTGCCAGCAGCACCCAGACAGGGGGCTCTGGGGGCTACACCTTC. This sequence encodes CASSTQTGGSGGYTF. The full variable domain, completed using reference TRBV11-2 and TRBJ1-2, is EAGVAQSPRYKIIEKRQSVAFWCNPISGHATLYWYQQILGQGPKLLIQFQNNGVVDDSQLPKDRFSAERLKGVDSTLKIQPAKLEDSAVYLCASSTQTGGSGGYTFGSGTRLTVV.

V gene TRBV9 combines with J gene TRBJ2-3, with 8 positions matching TRBD2. Germline values: CDR1 SGDLS, CDR2 YYNGEE. The CDR3 is made up of 16 amino acids. J lost 4 bases, V lost 4 bases, and 11 bases had no gene match. The CDR3 region is CASSPRDSGVADTQYF. CDR3 nucleotide sequence: TGTGCCAGCAGCCCCCGTGATAGCGGGGTCGCAGATACGCAGTATTTT.

J is TRBJ1-1 and V is TRBV4-2; the match to TRBD1 covers 7 bases. Trimming took 0 bases from V and 1 from J; bases not matched to a gene: 5. In germline, CDR1 is LGHNA, CDR2 YNFKEQ. The CDR3 has 16 amino acids. CDR3 residues: CASSQDGGTANTEAFF. For the CDR3, the DNA is TGTGCCAGCAGCCAAGATGGTGGGACAGCGAACACTGAAGCTTTCTTT.

V usage is TRBV28 and J usage is TRBJ2-4; 10 bases fit TRBD2. The CDR3 spans 14 residues. With 2 bases clipped from V and 6 bases from J, the junction kept 1 base outside the gene matches. CDR1 is MDHEN and CDR2 is SYDVKM in the germline V gene. CDR3 nucleotide sequence: TGTGCCAGCAGTTTAGGGACTAGCGTAAACATTCAGTACTTC. Translation gives CASSLGTSVNIQYF.

The J gene is TRBJ2-3, the V gene TRBV9; D may be TRBD2 (6 bases). The V gene lost 6 bases and the J gene lost 2 bases, with 19 bases spanning the gap. The CDR3 contains 16 residues. Germline CDR1 reads SGDLS; CDR2 reads YYNGEE. CDR3 residues: CASTGGGGRHTDTQYF. The CDR3 DNA is TGTGCCAGCACCGGGGGTGGAGGGCGGCACACAGATACGCAGTATTTT.

The genes are TRBV6-5 and TRBJ2-2; D may be TRBD2 (5 bases). V was shortened by 4 bases and J by 7 bases, with 10 bases between the two germline ends. Germline lookup yields CDR1 MNHEY and CDR2 SVGAGI. The CDR3 length is 13 residues. CDR3 nucleotides: TGTGCCAGCAGTTCCCTTCGGGGCGGGGAGCTGTTTTTT. It specifies CASSSLRGGELFF.

This clone ranks as medium-sized in terms of frequency. The chain joins TRBV19 to TRBJ2-1; perhaps TRBD1 as D (7 bases). V lost 4 bases and J lost 12, with 13 bases in between. CDR1 and CDR2 (germline): LNHDA, SQIVND (reference sequence). The CDR3 loop spans 12 amino acids. The CDR3 loop is CASSTAGQRQFF. DNA for the CDR3: TGTGCCAGTAGTACGGCGGGACAGAGGCAGTTCTTC.

The chain uses TRBV4-1 and TRBJ1-2; tentative D call: TRBD1 (5 bases). Germline V gene sequence: CDR1 MGHRA, CDR2 YSYEKL. The CDR3 contains 18 residues. Trimming left V 0 bases short and J 1 base short, with 18 bases between. The CDR3 sequence is CASSQDRPTGRLNYGYTF. The CDR3 DNA sequence: TGCGCCAGCAGCCAAGATCGCCCCACAGGCCGACTTAACTATGGCTACACCTTC.

With regard to this clone: A junction end diverges from the germline sequence, so it may reflect a read error. The chain employs TRBV27 and TRBJ2-1; possible D gene TRBD2, 5 bases. The germline CDR1 and CDR2 sequences are MNHEY and SMNVEV (reference sequence). The CDR3 is 15 amino acids. Here the CDR3 reads CASSVLGDSDNEQFF. The CDR3 region has the DNA TGTGCCAGCAGCGTACTAGGCGACTCCGACAATGAGCAGTTCTTC.

The rearrangement uses TRBV10-3 and TRBJ1-1; 8 bases align to TRBD1. V lost 1 base and J lost 4; bases outside the gene matches: 2. Per the germline V gene, CDR1 is ENHRY and CDR2 is SYGVKD. There are 14 residues in the CDR3. The CDR3 reads CAISEFQGATEAFF. The CDR3 region has the DNA TGTGCCATCAGTGAGTTCCAGGGGGCCACTGAAGCTTTCTTT.

The chain has TRBV27 and TRBJ2-2; no clear D gene. Germline assignment: CDR1 MNHEY and CDR2 SMNVEV (reference sequence). The CDR3 consists of 16 residues. V dropped 2 bases and J dropped 2 bases, with 12 bases sitting between them. CDR3 nucleotides: TGTGCCAGCAGTTTAAGTGTACAGACCAACACCGGGGAGCTGTTTTTT. Translating it yields CASSLSVQTNTGELFF.

The chain has TRBV7-3 and TRBJ2-2; 9 bases fit TRBD2. This CDR3 contains 18 residues. CDR1 is SGHTA and CDR2 is FQGTGA in the germline V gene. V lost 0 bases, J lost 0 bases, and 5 bases stayed unmatched. The DNA of the CDR3 is TGTGCCAGCAGCTTAACCCCAGCGGGGGGTCCGAACACCGGGGAGCTGTTTTTT. Encoded protein: CASSLTPAGGPNTGELFF.

J is TRBJ1-1 and V is TRBV5-1; 11 bases are shared with TRBD1. Germline CDR1 SGHRS, CDR2 YFSETQ. After removal of 4 bases from V and 5 bases from J, the junction contained 7 bases not matched to a gene. This CDR3 is 15 amino acids long. The CDR3 sequence: CASSMGDRGTTEAFF. The CDR3 nucleotides read TGCGCCAGCAGCATGGGGGACAGGGGGACGACTGAAGCTTTCTTT.

V is TRBV30 and J is TRBJ2-5; TRBD2 aligns across 9 bases. CDR1 and CDR2 (germline): GTSNPN, SVGIG (reference sequence). Germline trimming cut 2 bases from V and 5 bases from J; bases unmatched to any gene: 6. The CDR3 loop spans 14 amino acids. The CDR3 here is CAWSRLAGSETQYF. The CDR3 DNA sequence: TGTGCCTGGAGTCGTCTAGCGGGATCCGAGACCCAGTACTTC.